Listed here are 14 T cell receptor beta chains from one sample, sequenced in a study of blood T cell repertoires in COVID-19. Measured with immunoSEQ multiplex PCR; TCRdb has only the in-frame clones, and not every one. The sample has some 150,000 clones, roughly 80% seen once. Sample: peripheral blood. These receptor sequences come from a woman aged 50 to 65 with active or convalescent COVID-19.

The genes are TRBV7-2 and TRBJ1-1, with D tentatively TRBD1 (6 bases). The germline V gene encodes CDR1 SGHTA and CDR2 FQGNSA. The CDR3 is 18 residues long. V was clipped by 0 bases and J by 4 bases, with 21 bases between them. Here the CDR3 DNA reads TGTGCCAGCAGCTTAGCGCGGGGAGGGCCCCGGGGGGCCACTGAAGCTTTCTTT. It encodes CASSLARGGPRGATEAFF.

This clone was counted ten times or more. The gene calls are TRBV3-1 (or the pseudogene TRBV3-2) and TRBJ1-1, with D unclear. The CDR3 extends over 14 amino acids. Germline values: CDR1 LGHDT, CDR2 YNNKEL (reference sequence). V was trimmed by 4 bases and J by 6 bases, leaving 15 bases between them. Here the CDR3 reads CASSPSQVRPEAFF. The CDR3 coding sequence is TGTGCCAGCAGCCCGAGCCAGGTACGACCTGAAGCTTTCTTT.

This rearrangement joins TRBV27 to TRBJ1-4; unclear D gene. The CDR3 covers 15 residues. The germline V and J ends were trimmed by 8 bases and 4 bases, with 17 bases remaining between them. Germline values: CDR1 MNHEY, CDR2 SMNVEV (reference sequence). CDR3 in DNA: TGTGCCAGCGCCCCTGGAGGGAGAGTTAATGAAAAACTGTTTTTT. Its protein product is CASAPGGRVNEKLFF. Based on the CDR3 plus reference TRBV27 and TRBJ1-4, the full variable domain is EAQVTQNPRYLITVTGKKLTVTCSQNMNHEYMSWYRQDPGLGLRQIYYSMNVEVTDKGDVPEGYKVSRKEKRNFPLILESPSPNQTSLYFCASAPGGRVNEKLFFGSGTQLSVL.

J is TRBJ2-1 and V is TRBV6-2 or TRBV6-3; 8 bases fit TRBD2. The germline CDR1 and CDR2 sequences are MNHEY and SVGEGT. The J segment lost 5 bases and the V segment lost 0 bases, leaving 6 bases of the junction unmatched. There are 16 residues in the CDR3. This CDR3 is CASSYSTSGGDNEQFF. The CDR3 DNA reads as TGTGCCAGCAGTTACTCGACCAGCGGGGGAGACAATGAGCAGTTCTTC.

This clone was picked up a small number of times. The rearrangement uses TRBV28 and TRBJ2-4; D remains unclear. This CDR3 spans 13 amino acids. Trimming removed 7 bases from V and 0 bases from J, with 7 bases in between. Germline CDR1 and CDR2: MDHEN and SYDVKM. Here the CDR3 reads CASTPSAKNIQYF. The CDR3 nucleotides read TGTGCCAGCACTCCTTCAGCCAAAAACATTCAGTACTTC.

This rearrangement joins TRBV5-1 to TRBJ1-4; maybe TRBD1 (5 bases). There are 15 residues in the CDR3. Looked up from germline, CDR1 is SGHRS and CDR2 is YFSETQ. The V end lost 2 bases, the J end lost 4 bases, and 12 bases lay between the germline ends. The chain's CDR3 is CASSFAGDSNEKLFF. Written as DNA, the CDR3 is TGCGCCAGCAGCTTTGCCGGAGACAGTAATGAAAAACTGTTTTTT.

This rearrangement joins TRBV28 to TRBJ1-2; D ambiguous. V was cut by 6 bases and J by 8 bases, with 10 bases left in between. This CDR3 is built from 11 residues. The germline V gene has CDR1 MDHEN and CDR2 SYDVKM. The CDR3 region has the DNA TGTGCCAGCAGCTACTACGGAGGCTACACCTTC. This encodes CASSYYGGYTF.

The rearrangement links TRBV28 to TRBJ1-5; D may be TRBD1 (5 bases). Germline V gene data show CDR1 as MDHEN and CDR2 as SYDVKM. V was trimmed by 10 bases and J by 1 base, leaving 20 bases between them. This CDR3 has 16 amino acids. CDR3 sequence (DNA): TGTGCCACTTCCTTCTCGGCCGGGGGGAGCAATCAGCCCCAGCATTTT. This sequence encodes CATSFSAGGSNQPQHF.

This rearrangement joins TRBV24-1 to TRBJ1-5; unclear D gene. Trimming removed 4 bases from V and 4 bases from J, with 7 bases in between. Germline lookup yields CDR1 KGHDR and CDR2 SFDVKD. CDR3 length equals 13 residues. CDR3 bases: TGTGCCACCAGTGAAATGCTAAATCAGCCCCAGCATTTT. It specifies CATSEMLNQPQHF.

The J gene is TRBJ2-2, the V gene TRBV2, with unresolved D. The length of the CDR3 is 14 residues. Germline assignment: CDR1 SNHLY and CDR2 FYNNEI. V gave up 7 bases and J gave up 2 bases, with 11 bases separating them. As DNA, the CDR3 is TGTGCCAGCAAGGCGGCCCTCAACACCGGGGAGCTGTTTTTT. It encodes CASKAALNTGELFF.

This clone was observed a few times. This chain links TRBV10-1 with TRBJ1-3, with 9 bases fitting TRBD1. The CDR3 has 16 residues. Germline V gives CDR1 WNHNN, CDR2 SYGVQD (reference sequence). V was clipped by 9 bases and J by 2 bases; unmatched bases: 11. This CDR3 reads CARSPGQGPTGNTIYF. In DNA, the CDR3 is TGCGCCAGAAGTCCGGGACAGGGTCCCACTGGAAACACCATATATTTT.

The chain couples TRBV4-2 to TRBJ2-5; 14 positions match TRBD2. V shed 3 bases, J shed 5 bases, and the junction held 8 bases outside the gene matches. This CDR3 has 17 residues. In germline, CDR1 is LGHNA, CDR2 YNFKEQ. The CDR3 protein is CASSHHSGTSGGETQYF. CDR3 sequence (DNA): TGTGCCAGCAGCCACCACTCCGGGACTAGCGGGGGTGAGACCCAGTACTTC.

The chain combines TRBV19 with TRBJ2-1; 13 nucleotides line up with TRBD2. The trim removed 6 bases at V and 6 bases at J, leaving 8 bases unmatched. CDR1 and CDR2 (germline): LNHDA, SQIVND (reference sequence). The CDR3 extends over 16 amino acids. The CDR3 reads CASSRTSGRMSNEQFF. CDR3 bases: TGTGCCAGTAGCCGGACTAGCGGGAGAATGAGCAATGAGCAGTTCTTC.

Notes on this clone: A junction end diverges from the germline sequence, so it may reflect a read error. The sample contains more than one DNA sequence encoding this CDR3. This sequence joins TRBV13 and TRBJ2-2, with 10 bases aligning to TRBD2. The CDR3 extends over 18 amino acids. Germline V gene lookup returns CDR1 PRHDT and CDR2 FYEKMQ (reference sequence). CDR3 nucleotides: TGTGCCAGCAGCTTAGACCTCGGACTAGCGGAATCCACCGGGGAACTGTTTTTT. Its translation is CASSLDLGLAESTGELFF.